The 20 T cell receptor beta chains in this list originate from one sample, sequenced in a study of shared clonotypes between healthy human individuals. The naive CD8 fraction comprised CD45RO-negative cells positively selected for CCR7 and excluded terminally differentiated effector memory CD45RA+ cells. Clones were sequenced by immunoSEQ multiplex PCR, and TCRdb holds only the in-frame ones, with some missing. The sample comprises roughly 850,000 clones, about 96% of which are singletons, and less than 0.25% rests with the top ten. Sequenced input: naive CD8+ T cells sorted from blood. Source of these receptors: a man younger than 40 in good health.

The CDR3 nucleotides are TGCGCCAGCAGCCCTGGGACGGCATCAAATGAAAAACTGTTTTTT. It translates to CASSPGTASNEKLFF. The rearrangement links TRBV5-1 to TRBJ1-4; weak D call: TRBD1 (5 bases). Looked up from germline, CDR1 is SGHRS and CDR2 is YFSETQ. V was cut by 4 bases and J by 5 bases, with 15 bases left in between. The CDR3 is made up of 15 amino acids.

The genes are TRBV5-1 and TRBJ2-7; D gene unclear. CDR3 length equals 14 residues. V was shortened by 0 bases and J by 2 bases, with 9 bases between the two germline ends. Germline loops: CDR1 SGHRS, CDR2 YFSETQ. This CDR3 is CASSLDSSPYEQYF. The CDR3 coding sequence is TGCGCCAGCAGCTTGGATAGCAGCCCCTACGAGCAGTACTTC.

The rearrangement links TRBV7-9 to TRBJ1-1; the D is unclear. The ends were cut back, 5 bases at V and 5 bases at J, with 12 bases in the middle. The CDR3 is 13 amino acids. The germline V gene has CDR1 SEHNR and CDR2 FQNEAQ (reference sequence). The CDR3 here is CASSPISGTEAFF. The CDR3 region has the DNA TGTGCCAGCAGCCCTATCAGTGGGACTGAAGCTTTCTTT. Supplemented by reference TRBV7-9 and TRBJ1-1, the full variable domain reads DTGVSQNPRHKITKRGQNVTFRCDPISEHNRLYWYRQTLGQGPEFLTYFQNEAQLEKSRLLSDRFSAERPKGSFSTLEIQRTEQGDSAMYLCASSPISGTEAFFGQGTRLTVV.

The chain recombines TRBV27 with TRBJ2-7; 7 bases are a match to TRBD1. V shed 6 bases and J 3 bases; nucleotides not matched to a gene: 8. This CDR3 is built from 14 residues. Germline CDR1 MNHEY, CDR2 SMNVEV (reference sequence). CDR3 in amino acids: CASSHRGFGYEQYF. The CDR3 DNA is TGTGCCAGCAGCCACAGGGGTTTTGGCTACGAGCAGTACTTC.

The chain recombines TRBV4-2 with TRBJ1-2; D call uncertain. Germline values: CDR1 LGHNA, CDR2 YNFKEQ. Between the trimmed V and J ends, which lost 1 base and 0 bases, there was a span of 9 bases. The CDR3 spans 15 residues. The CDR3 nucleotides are TGTGCCAGCAGCCAAGGGTACCCGACTAACTATGGCTACACCTTC. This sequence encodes CASSQGYPTNYGYTF.

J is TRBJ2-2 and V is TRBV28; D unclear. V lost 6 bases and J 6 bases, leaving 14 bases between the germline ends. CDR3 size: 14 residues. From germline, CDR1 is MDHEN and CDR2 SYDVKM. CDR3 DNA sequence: TGTGCCAGCAGGAAGGAGACAAACGCCGGGGAGCTGTTTTTT. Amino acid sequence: CASRKETNAGELFF.

CDR3 region: CASSLISTGSEELFF. The DNA for the CDR3 is TGTGCCAGCAGCTTAATCTCGACAGGGAGTGAGGAGCTGTTTTTT. The chain is built from TRBV7-9 and TRBJ2-2, with 7 positions matching TRBD1. V lost 2 bases, J lost 10 bases, and 10 bases stayed unmatched. CDR1 is SEHNR, CDR2 FQNEAQ, per germline (reference sequence). This CDR3 comprises 15 residues.

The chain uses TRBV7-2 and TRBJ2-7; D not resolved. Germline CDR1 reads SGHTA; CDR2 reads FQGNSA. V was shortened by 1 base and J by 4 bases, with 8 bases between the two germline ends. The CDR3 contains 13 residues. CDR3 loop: CASSLGRPYEQYF. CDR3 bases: TGTGCCAGCAGCTTAGGGCGGCCTTACGAGCAGTACTTC.

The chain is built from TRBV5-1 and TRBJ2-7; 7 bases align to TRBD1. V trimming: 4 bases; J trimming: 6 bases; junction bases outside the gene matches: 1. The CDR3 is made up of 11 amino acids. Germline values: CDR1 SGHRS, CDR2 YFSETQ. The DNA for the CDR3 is TGCGCCAGCAGCCCAGGGGGCGAGCAGTACTTC. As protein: CASSPGGEQYF.

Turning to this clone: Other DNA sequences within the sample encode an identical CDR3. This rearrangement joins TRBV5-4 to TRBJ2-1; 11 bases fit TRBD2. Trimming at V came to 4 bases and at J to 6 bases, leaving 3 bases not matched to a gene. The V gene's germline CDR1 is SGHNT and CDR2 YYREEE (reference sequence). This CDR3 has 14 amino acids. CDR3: CASSGGLAGNEQFF. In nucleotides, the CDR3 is TGTGCCAGCAGCGGAGGACTAGCGGGCAATGAGCAGTTCTTC.

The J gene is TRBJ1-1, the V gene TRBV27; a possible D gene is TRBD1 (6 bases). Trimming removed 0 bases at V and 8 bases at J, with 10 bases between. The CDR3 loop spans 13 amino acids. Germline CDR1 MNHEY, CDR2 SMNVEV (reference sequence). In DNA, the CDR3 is TGTGCCAGCAGTTTATCCCGGACAGCCGAAGCTTTCTTT. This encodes CASSLSRTAEAFF.

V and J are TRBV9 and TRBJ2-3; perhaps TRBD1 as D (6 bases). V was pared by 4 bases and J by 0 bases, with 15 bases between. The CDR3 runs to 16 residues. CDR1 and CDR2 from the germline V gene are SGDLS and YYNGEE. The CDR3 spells CASSPPDRSSTDTQYF. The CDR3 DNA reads TGTGCCAGCAGCCCCCCCGACAGGTCTAGCACAGATACGCAGTATTTT. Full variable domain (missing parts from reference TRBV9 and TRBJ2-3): DSGVTQTPKHLITATGQRVTLRCSPRSGDLSVYWYQQSLDQGLQFLIQYYNGEERAKGNILERFSAQQFPDLHSELNLSSLELGDSALYFCASSPPDRSSTDTQYFGPGTRLTVL.

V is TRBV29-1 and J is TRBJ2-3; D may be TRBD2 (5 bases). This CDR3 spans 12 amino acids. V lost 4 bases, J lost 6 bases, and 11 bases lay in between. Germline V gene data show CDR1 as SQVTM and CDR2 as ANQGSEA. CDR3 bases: TGCAGCGTTGGCCTAGCCTTCGATACGCAGTATTTT. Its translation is CSVGLAFDTQYF.

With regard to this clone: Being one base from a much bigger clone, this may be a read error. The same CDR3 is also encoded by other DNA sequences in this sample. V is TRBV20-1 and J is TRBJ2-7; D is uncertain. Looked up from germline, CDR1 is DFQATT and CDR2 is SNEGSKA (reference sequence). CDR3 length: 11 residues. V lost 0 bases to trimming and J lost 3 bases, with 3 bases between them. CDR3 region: CSARDSYEQYF. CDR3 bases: TGCAGTGCTAGAGATAGCTACGAGCAGTACTTC.

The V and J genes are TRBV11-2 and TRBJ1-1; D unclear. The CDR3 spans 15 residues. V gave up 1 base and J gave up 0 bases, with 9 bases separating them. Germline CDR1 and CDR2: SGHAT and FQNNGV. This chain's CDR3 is CASSLGQTMNTEAFF. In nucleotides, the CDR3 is TGTGCCAGCAGCTTAGGGCAGACTATGAACACTGAAGCTTTCTTT.

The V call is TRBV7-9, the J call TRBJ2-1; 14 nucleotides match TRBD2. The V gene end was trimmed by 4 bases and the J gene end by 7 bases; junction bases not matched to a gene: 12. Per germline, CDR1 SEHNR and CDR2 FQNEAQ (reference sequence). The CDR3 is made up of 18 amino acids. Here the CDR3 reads CASSSGLAGVLGLNEQFF. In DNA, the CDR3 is TGTGCCAGCAGCTCGGGACTAGCGGGAGTTCTGGGACTGAATGAGCAGTTCTTC.

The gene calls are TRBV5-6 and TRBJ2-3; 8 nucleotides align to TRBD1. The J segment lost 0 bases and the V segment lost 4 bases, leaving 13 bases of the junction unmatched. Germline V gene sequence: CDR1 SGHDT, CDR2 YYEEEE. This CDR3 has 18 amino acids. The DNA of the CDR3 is TGTGCCAGCAGCCGGACAGGGAGCTTGGGGTCTAGCACAGATACGCAGTATTTT. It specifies CASSRTGSLGSSTDTQYF.

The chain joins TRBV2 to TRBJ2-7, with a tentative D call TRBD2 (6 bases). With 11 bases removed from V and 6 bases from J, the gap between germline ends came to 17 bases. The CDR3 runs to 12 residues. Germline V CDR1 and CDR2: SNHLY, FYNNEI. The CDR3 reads CAVAGRDLEQYF. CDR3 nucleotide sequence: TGTGCCGTTGCGGGAAGGGACCTCGAGCAGTACTTC. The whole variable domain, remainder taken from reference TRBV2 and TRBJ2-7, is EPEVTQTPSHQVTQMGQEVILRCVPISNHLYFYWYRQILGQKVEFLVSFYNNEISEKSEIFDDQFSVERPDGSNFTLKIRSTKLEDSAMYFCAVAGRDLEQYFGPGTRLTVT.

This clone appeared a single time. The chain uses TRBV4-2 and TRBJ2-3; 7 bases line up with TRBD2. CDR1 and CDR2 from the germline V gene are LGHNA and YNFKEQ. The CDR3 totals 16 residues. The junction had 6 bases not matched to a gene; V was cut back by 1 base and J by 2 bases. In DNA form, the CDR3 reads TGTGCCAGCAGCCAAGGGGAGGGCGGGGCCACAGATACGCAGTATTTT. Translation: CASSQGEGGATDTQYF.

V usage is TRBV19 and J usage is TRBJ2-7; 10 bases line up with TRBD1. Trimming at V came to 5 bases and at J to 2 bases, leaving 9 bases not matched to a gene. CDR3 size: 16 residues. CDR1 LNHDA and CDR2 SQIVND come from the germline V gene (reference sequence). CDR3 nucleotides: TGTGCCAGTAGTTTCCGAGGGACAGGGGAGACCTACGAGCAGTACTTC. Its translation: CASSFRGTGETYEQYF.